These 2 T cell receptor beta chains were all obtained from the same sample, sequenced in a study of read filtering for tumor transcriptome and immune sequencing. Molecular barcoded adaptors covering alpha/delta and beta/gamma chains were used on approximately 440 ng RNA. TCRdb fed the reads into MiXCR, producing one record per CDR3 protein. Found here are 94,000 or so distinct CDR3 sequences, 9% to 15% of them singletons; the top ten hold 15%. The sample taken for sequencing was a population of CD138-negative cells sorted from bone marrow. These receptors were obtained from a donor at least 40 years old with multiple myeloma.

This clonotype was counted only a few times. The DNA for the CDR3 is TGCGCCAGCAGCCCCGGACAGGGTGAGGGTCAGCCCCAGCATTTT. This sequence encodes CASSPGQGEGQPQHF. The chain recombines TRBV5-1 with TRBJ1-5; TRBD1 agrees at 8 bases. In germline, CDR1 is SGHRS, CDR2 YFSETQ. V gave up 4 bases and J gave up 6 bases; unmatched junction bases: 9. The CDR3 extends over 15 amino acids.

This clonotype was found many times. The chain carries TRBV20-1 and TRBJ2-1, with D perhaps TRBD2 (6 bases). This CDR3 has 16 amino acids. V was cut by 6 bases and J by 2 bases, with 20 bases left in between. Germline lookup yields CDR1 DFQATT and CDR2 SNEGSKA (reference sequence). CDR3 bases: TGCAGTGCCTGCAAATGGGACTCTCCCACCTACAATGAGCAGTTCTTC. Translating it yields CSACKWDSPTYNEQFF.